This T cell receptor (beta chain) was obtained from a study of regulatory T cells in long-lasting Graves disease. This clonotype occurred many times. Construction of TCR beta libraries relied on iRepertoire HTBI primers and on Arm-PCR targeting CDR3 regions. One entry per CDR3 protein results from TCRdb running MiXCR on the multiplex PCR reads. The sample consists of approximately 350,000 distinct CDR3 sequences, approximately 25% of them appearing once. Time point defined: persistent/refractory GD, antithyroid drugs over 5 years with positive TRAb. PBMCs were the source of the RNA used for TCR sequencing. Per the germline V gene, CDR1 is MDHEN and CDR2 is SYDVKM. V dropped 4 bases and J dropped 11; count of bases not matched to a gene: 10. This CDR3 is 15 amino acids long.

This receptor was obtained from a woman aged 40 to 49 with Graves disease. Sequences were derived from peripheral blood mononuclear cells (PBMCs), sampled when the disease was refractory, from a patient treated with antithyroid drugs. This chain connects TRBV28 to TRBJ1-6; 8 bases align to TRBD1. Here the CDR3 reads CASSWGTGKFAPLHF. CDR3 sequence (DNA): TGTGCCAGCAGTTGGGGGACAGGAAAGTTTGCACCCCTCCACTTT.